This T cell receptor (beta chain) is drawn from a study of cytomegalovirus exposure and HLA in healthy donors. The PCR employed 60 Vbeta primers together with 13 Jbeta primers. Measured with immunoSEQ multiplex PCR; TCRdb has only the in-frame clones, and not every one. The sample lists 200,000 or so clones, roughly four fifths occurring once. The V gene's germline CDR1 is SGHDN and CDR2 FVKESK. The CDR3 sequence is 15 residues long. The V end lost 1 base, the J end lost 2 bases, and 8 bases lay between the germline ends. The TCR sequence derives from a girl aged 5-17 years in good health and CMV-seronegative. The sample was PBMCs. The rearrangement uses TRBV14 and TRBJ2-2; D call uncertain. CDR3: CASSQGRVNTGELFF. DNA for the CDR3: TGTGCCAGCAGCCAAGGACGGGTAAACACCGGGGAGCTGTTTTTT. Together with reference TRBV14 and TRBJ2-2, the CDR3 gives the full variable domain: EAGVTQFPSHSVIEKGQTVTLRCDPISGHDNLYWYRRVMGKEIKFLLHFVKESKQDESGMPNNRFLAERTGGTYSTLKVQPAELEDSGVYFCASSQGRVNTGELFFGEGSRLTVL.